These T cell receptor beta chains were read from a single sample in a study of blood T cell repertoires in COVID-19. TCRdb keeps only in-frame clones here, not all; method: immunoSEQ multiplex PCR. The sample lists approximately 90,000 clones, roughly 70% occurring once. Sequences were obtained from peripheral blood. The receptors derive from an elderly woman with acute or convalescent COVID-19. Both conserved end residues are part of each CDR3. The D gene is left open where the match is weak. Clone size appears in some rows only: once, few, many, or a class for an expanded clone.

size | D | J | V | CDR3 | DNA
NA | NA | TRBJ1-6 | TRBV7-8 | CASPLGGGSYNSPLHF | TGTGCCAGCCCACTTGGGGGGGGCTCCTATAATTCACCCCTCCACTTT
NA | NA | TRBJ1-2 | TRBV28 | CASRKGGDGGYTF | TGTGCCAGCAGAAAGGGGGGGGATGGTGGCTACACCTTC
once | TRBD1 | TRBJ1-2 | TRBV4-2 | CASSQQGGSYGYTF | TGTGCCAGCAGCCAGCAGGGGGGCTCCTATGGCTACACCTTC
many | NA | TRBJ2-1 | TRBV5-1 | CASSLAYLGGGYNEQFF | TGCGCCAGCAGCTTGGCCTACTTGGGAGGGGGTTACAATGAGCAGTTCTTC
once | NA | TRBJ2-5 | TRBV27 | CASSLSRTEETQYF | TGTGCCAGCAGTTTAAGTAGGACAGAAGAGACCCAGTACTTC
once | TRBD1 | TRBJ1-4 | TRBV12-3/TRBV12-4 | CASSRQGNEKLFF | TGTGCCAGCAGTCGACAGGGAAATGAAAAACTGTTTTTT
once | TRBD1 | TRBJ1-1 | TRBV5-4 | CASSSGGDSFTEAFF | TGTGCCAGCAGCTCCGGTGGGGACAGCTTCACTGAAGCTTTCTTT
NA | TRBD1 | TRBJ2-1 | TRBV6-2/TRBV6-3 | CASSPGTGNDNEQFF | TGTGCCAGCAGCCCTGGGACAGGGAACGACAATGAGCAGTTCTTC
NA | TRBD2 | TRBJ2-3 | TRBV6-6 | CAGRGDTDTQYF | TGTGCCGGGCGGGGGGACACAGATACGCAGTATTTT
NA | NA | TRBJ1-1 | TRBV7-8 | CASSQQGMNTEAFF | TGTGCCAGCAGTCAACAGGGCATGAACACTGAAGCTTTCTTT
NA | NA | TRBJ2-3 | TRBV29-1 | CSVVPSGTDTQYF | TGCAGCGTTGTTCCGTCGGGCACAGATACGCAGTATTTT
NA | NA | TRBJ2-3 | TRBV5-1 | CASNLLPELRFSDTQYF | TGCGCCAGCAACCTCCTCCCGGAGCTACGGTTTTCTGATACGCAGTATTTT
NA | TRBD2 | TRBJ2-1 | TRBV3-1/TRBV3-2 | CASSQGGGPQFF | TGTGCCAGCAGCCAAGGCGGGGGACCGCAGTTCTTC
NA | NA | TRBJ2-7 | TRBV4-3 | CASSQEPSLYEQYF | TGCGCCAGCAGCCAAGAACCTAGTTTATACGAGCAGTACTTC
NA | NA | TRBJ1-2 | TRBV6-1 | CASSEQGNRDTF | TGTGCCAGCAGTGAGCAGGGGAACCGGGACACCTTC